The clone carrying this T cell receptor (beta chain) is judged medium-sized. As yet, its antigen is unknown. V was cut by 5 bases and J by 4 bases, with 15 bases left in between. The CDR3 is made up of 14 amino acids. Germline V CDR1 and CDR2: SGHRS, YFSETQ. TCRdb passed the 5' RACE reads through MiXCR, listing each CDR3 protein once. This sample has around 770,000 distinct CDR3 sequences, with around a fifth found just once. This specimen comes from a study of CD8 T cells in ankylosing spondylitis. Study-level points and caveats: Roughly eight highly homologous variants formed a TCR beta motif that appeared characteristic of ankylosing spondylitis blood. In synovial fluid and blood from reactive arthritis, some motif variants were previously reported.

This sequence joins TRBV5-1 and TRBJ1-1; possible D gene TRBD1, 6 bases. The specimen sequenced was blood, either unsorted or a sorted T cell fraction (not recorded which). This sequence originates from a male donor with ankylosing spondylitis. CDR3 nucleotides: TGCGCCAGCAGAGCGGAGGGGGAAGGCACTGAAGCTTTCTTT. Its protein is CASRAEGEGTEAFF.